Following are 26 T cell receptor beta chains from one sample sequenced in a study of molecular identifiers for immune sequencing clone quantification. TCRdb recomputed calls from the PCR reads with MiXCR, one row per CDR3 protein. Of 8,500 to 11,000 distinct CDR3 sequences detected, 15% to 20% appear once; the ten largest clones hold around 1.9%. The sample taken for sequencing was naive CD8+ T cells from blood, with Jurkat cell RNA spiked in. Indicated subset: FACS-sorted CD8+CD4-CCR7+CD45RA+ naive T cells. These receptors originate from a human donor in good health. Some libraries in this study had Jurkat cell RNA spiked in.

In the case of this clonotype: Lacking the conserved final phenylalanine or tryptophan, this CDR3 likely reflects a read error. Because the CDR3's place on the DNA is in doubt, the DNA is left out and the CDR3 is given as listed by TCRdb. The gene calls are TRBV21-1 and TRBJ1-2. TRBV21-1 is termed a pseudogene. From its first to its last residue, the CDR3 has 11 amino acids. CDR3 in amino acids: CASSMHYGYTS.

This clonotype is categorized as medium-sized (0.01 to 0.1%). The CDR3 region has the DNA TGCAGCGTTGGTGACCCCAATGAAAAACTGTTTTTT. Residues: CSVGDPNEKLFF. The chain couples TRBV29-1 to TRBJ1-4; unclear D gene. Germline lookup yields CDR1 SQVTM and CDR2 ANQGSEA. V lost 4 bases and J lost 5, with 8 bases in between. The CDR3 covers 12 residues.

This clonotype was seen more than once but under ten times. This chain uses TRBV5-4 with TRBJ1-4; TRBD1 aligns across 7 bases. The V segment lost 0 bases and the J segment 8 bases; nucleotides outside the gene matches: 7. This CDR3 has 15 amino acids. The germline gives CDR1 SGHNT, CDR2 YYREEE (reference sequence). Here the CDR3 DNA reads TGTGCCAGCAGCTTGGGGGGGACAGTCACCGAAAAACTGTTTTTT. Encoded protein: CASSLGGTVTEKLFF.

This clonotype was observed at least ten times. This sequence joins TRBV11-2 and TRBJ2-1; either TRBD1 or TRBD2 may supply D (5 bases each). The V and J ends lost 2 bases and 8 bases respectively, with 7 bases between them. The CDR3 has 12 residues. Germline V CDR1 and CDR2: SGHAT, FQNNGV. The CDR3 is CASSLLGDEQFF. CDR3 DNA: TGTGCCAGCAGCTTATTGGGGGATGAGCAGTTCTTC.

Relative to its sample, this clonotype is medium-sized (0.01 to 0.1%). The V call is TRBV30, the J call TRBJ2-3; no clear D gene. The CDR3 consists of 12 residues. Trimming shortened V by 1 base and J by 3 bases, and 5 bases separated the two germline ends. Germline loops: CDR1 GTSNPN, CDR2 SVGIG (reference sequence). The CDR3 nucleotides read TGTGCCTGGAGTGACGAGACAGATACGCAGTATTTT. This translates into CAWSDETDTQYF.

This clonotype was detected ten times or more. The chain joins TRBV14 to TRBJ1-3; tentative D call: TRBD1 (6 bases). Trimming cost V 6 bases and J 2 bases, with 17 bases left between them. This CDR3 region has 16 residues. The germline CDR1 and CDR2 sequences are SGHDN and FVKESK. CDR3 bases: TGTGCCAGCAGTCCTCCGGGGGCGGAAGCTGGAAACACCATATATTTT. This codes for CASSPPGAEAGNTIYF.

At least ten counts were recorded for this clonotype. CDR3 sequence: CASSPRQASWENYEQYF. CDR3 sequence (DNA): TGTGCCAGCTCTCCCAGACAGGCCTCGTGGGAAAATTACGAGCAGTACTTC. This chain joins TRBV18 and TRBJ2-7, with a tentative D call TRBD1 (6 bases). V lost 6 bases to trimming and J lost 4 bases, with 25 bases between them. This CDR3 is 17 amino acids long. Germline CDR1 is KGHSH and CDR2 is LQKENI.

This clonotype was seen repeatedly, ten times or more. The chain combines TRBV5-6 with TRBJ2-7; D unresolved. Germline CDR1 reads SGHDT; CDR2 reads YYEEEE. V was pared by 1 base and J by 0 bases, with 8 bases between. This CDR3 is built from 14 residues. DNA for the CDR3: TGTGCCAGCAGCTTGTACGACAACTCCTACGAGCAGTACTTC. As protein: CASSLYDNSYEQYF.

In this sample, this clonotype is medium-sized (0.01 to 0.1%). CDR3 sequence (DNA): TGTGCCAGCAGCTTATCTGCCAGGTCAAATGAAAAACTGTTTTTT. Protein: CASSLSARSNEKLFF. This chain links TRBV11-2 with TRBJ1-4; D is ambiguous. Germline assignment: CDR1 SGHAT and CDR2 FQNNGV. The CDR3 contains 15 residues. The V end lost 2 bases, the J end lost 5 bases, and 12 bases lay between the germline ends.

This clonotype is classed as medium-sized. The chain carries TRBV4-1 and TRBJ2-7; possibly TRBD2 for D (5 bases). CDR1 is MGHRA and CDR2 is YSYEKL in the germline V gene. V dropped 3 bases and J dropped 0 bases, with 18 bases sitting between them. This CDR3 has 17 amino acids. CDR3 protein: CASSQARSSASSYEQYF. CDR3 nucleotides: TGCGCCAGCAGCCAGGCCAGAAGTAGCGCGAGCTCCTACGAGCAGTACTTC.

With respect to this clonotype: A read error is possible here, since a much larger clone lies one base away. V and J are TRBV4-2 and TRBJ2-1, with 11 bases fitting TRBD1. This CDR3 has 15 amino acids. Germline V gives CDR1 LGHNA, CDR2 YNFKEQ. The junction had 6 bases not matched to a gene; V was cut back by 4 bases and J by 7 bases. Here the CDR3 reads CASSRGQGASNEQFF. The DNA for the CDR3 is TGTGCCAGCAGCCGAGGACAGGGGGCGTCTAATGAGCAGTTCTTC.

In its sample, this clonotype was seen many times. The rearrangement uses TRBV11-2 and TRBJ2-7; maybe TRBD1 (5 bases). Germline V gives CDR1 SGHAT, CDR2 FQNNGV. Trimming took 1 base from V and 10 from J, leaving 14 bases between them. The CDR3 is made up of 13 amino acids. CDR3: CASSLARGWGQYF. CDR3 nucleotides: TGTGCCAGCAGCTTAGCCCGCGGTTGGGGCCAGTACTTC.

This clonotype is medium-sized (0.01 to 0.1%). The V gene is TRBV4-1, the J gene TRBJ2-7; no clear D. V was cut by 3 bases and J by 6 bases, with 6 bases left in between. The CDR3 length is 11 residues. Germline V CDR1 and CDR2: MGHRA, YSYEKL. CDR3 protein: CASSQGPEQYF. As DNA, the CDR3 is TGCGCCAGCAGCCAGGGCCCCGAGCAGTACTTC.

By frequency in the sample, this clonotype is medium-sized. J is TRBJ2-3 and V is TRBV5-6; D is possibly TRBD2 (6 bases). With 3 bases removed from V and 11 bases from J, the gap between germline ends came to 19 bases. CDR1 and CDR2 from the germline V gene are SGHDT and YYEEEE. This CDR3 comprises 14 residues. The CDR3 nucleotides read TGTGCCAGCAGCTGGGGGGTGACAGTCCGGGGGCAGTATTTT. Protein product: CASSWGVTVRGQYF.

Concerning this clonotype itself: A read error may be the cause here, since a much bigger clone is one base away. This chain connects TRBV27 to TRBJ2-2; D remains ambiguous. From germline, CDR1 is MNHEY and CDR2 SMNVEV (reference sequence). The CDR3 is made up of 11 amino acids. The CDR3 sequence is CACSSTGELFF. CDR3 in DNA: TGTGCCTGCAGTAGTACCGGGGAGCTGTTTTTT.

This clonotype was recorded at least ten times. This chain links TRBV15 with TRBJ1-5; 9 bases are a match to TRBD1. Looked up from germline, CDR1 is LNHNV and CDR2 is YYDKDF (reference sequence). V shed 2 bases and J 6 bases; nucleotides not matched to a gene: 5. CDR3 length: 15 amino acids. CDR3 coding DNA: TGTGCCACCAGCAGAACAGGGGGCGAAGTTCAGCCCCAGCATTTT. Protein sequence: CATSRTGGEVQPQHF.

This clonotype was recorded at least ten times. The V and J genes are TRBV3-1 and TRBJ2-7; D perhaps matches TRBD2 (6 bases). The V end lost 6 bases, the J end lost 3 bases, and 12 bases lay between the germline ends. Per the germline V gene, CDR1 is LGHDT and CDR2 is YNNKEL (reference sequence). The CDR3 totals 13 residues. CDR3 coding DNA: TGTGCCAGCAGGGCGGGACCCAGCTACGAGCAGTACTTC. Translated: CASRAGPSYEQYF.

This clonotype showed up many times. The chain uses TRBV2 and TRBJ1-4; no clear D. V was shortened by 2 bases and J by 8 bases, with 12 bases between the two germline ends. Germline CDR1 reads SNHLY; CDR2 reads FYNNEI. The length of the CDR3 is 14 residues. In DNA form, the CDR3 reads TGTGCCAGCAGTGAAAGCAGGCGGGGAGAAAAACTGTTTTTT. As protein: CASSESRRGEKLFF.

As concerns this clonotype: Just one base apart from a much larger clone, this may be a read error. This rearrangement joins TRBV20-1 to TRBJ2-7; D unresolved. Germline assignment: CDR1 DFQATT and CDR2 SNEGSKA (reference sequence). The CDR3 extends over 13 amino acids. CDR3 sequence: CCARYGQTYEQHF. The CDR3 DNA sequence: TGCTGTGCTAGATACGGCCAGACCTACGAGCAGCACTTC.

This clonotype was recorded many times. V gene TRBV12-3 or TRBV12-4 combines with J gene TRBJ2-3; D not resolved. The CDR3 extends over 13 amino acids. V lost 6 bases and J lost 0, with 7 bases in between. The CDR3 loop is CASSTTSTDTQYF. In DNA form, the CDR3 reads TGTGCCAGCAGCACGACTAGCACAGATACGCAGTATTTT.

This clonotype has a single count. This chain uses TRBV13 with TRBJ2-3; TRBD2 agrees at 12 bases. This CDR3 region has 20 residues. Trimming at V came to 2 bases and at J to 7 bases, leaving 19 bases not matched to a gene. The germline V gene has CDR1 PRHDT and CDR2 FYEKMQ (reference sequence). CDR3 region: CASSLLTGYLAGGLAYTQYF. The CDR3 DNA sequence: TGTGCCAGCAGCTTACTGACAGGGTATCTAGCGGGAGGGTTGGCATATACGCAGTATTTT. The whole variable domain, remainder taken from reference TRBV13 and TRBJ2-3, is AAGVIQSPRHLIKEKRETATLKCYPIPRHDTVYWYQQGPGQDPQFLISFYEKMQSDKGSIPDRFSAQQFSDYHSELNMSSLELGDSALYFCASSLLTGYLAGGLAYTQYFGPGTRLTVL.

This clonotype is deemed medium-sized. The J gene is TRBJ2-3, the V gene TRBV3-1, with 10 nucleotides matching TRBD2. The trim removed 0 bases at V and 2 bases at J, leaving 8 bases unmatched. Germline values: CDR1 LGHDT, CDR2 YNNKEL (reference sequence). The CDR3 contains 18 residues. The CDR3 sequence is CASSQERGLAEFTDTQYF. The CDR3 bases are TGTGCCAGCAGCCAAGAGAGAGGACTAGCGGAATTCACAGATACGCAGTATTTT.

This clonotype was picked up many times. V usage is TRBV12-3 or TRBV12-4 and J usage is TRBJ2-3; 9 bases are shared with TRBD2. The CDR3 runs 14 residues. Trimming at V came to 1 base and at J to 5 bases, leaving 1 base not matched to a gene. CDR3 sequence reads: CASSLGGRGDTQYF. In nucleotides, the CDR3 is TGTGCCAGCAGTTTAGGCGGGAGGGGAGATACGCAGTATTTT.

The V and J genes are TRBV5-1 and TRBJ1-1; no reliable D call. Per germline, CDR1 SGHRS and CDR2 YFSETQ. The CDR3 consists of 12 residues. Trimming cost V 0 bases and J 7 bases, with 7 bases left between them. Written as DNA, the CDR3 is TGCGCCAGCAGCTTGGGTTATTATGAAGCTTTCTTT. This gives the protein CASSLGYYEAFF.

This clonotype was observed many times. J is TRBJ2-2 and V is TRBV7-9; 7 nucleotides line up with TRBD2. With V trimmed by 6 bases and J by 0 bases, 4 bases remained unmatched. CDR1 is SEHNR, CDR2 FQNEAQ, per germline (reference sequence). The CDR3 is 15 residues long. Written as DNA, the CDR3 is TGTGCCAGCAGGCCTAGCGGAGCGAACACCGGGGAGCTGTTTTTT. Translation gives CASRPSGANTGELFF.

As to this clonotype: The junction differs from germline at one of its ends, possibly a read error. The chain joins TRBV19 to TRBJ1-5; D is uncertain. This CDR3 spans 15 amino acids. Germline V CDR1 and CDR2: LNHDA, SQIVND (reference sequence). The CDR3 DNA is TGTGCCAGTATTCCGTTCGTAGGTAGCAATCAGCCCAAGCATTTT. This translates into CASIPFVGSNQPKHF.